This T cell receptor beta chain was found in a study of regulatory T cells in long-lasting Graves disease. Through Arm-PCR of CDR3 regions and iRepertoire HTBI primers, TCR beta libraries were built. From the multiplex PCR reads, TCRdb called clonotypes with MiXCR, one entry per CDR3 protein. The data contain about 470,000 distinct CDR3 sequences, less than 25% of them singletons. V lost 8 bases, J lost 3 bases, and 11 bases lay in between. CDR3 length equals 11 residues. CDR1 is SQVTM, CDR2 ANQGSEA, per germline. The time point is: persistent/refractory GD, antithyroid drugs over 5 years with positive TRAb. TCR sequences were obtained from RNA taken from PBMCs.

The sequence was collected from a female donor with Graves disease. The genes are TRBV29-1 and TRBJ2-7; D perhaps matches TRBD2 (6 bases). Sample: peripheral blood mononuclear cells (PBMCs), taken when the disease was refractory, from a patient treated with antithyroid drugs. DNA for the CDR3: TGCAGCATACGACTAGTCTACGAGCAGTACTTC. It translates to CSIRLVYEQYF.